This TCR beta chain was obtained from a study of blood T cell repertoires in COVID-19. Generated by immunoSEQ multiplex PCR, the TCRdb table keeps only in-frame clones and is missing some. Of about 100,000 clones listed, around 92% are singletons. The CDR3 runs to 13 residues. From germline, CDR1 is SGHVS and CDR2 FQNEAQ. V lost 4 bases, J lost 3 bases, and 2 bases stayed unmatched. The TCR comes from a man in his fifties with active COVID-19. Material for sequencing was peripheral blood. The genes are TRBV7-8 and TRBJ2-7, with 8 bases fitting TRBD1. Written as DNA, the CDR3 is TGTGCCAGCAGCTCGACAGGGGTCTACGAGCAGTACTTC. Translated, it gives CASSSTGVYEQYF.